The entry that follows covers one T cell receptor beta chain sequence. With 60 Vbeta and 13 Jbeta primers, the PCR was carried out. TCRdb's copy holds only in-frame clones and misses some; the assay was immunoSEQ multiplex PCR. The table includes about 60,000 clones, about 70% detected once. V dropped 3 bases and J dropped 5; count of bases not matched to a gene: 10. There are 15 residues in the CDR3. Germline V gene data show CDR1 as SGHRS and CDR2 as YFSETQ. This entry belongs to a study of cytomegalovirus exposure and HLA in healthy donors. The sample was PBMCs. This chain uses TRBV5-1 with TRBJ2-5, with TRBD1 matching over 7 bases. The origin of this receptor is a woman aged 60-75 years in good health and CMV-seropositive. For the CDR3, the DNA is TGCGCCAGCAGCTGGGGGCGACAGGGCGCGGAGACCCAGTACTTC. Its protein product is CASSWGRQGAETQYF.